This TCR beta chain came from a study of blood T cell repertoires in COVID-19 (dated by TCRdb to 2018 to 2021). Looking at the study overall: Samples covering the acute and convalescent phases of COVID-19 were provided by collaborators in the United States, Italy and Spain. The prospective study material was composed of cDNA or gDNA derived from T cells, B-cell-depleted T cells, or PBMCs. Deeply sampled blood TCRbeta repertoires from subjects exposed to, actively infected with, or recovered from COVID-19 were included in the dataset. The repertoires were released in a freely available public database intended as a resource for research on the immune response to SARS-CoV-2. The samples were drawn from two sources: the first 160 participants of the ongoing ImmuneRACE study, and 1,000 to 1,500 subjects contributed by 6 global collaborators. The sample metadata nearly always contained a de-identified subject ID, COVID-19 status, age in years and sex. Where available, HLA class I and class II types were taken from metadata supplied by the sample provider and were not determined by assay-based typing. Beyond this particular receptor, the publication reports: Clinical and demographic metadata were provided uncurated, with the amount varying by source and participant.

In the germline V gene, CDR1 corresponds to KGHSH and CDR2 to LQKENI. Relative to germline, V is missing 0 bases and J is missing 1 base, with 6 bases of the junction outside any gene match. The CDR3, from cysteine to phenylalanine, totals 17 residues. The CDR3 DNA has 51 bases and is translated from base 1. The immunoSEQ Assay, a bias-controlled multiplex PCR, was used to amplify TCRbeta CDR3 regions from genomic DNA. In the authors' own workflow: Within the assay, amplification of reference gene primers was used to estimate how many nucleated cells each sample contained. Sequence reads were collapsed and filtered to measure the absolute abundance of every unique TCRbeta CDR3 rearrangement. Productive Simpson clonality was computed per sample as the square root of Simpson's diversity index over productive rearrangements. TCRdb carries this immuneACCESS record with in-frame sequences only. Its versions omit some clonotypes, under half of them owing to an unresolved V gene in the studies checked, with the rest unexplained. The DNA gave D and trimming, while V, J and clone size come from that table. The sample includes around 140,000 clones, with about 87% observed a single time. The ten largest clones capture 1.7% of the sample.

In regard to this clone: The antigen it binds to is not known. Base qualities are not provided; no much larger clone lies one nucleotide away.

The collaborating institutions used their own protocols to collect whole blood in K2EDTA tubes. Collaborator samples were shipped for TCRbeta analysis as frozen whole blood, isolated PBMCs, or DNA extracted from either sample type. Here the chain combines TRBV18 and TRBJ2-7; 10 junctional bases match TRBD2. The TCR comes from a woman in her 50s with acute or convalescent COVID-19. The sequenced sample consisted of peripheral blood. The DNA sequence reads TGTGCCAGCTCACCACCCCTAGCGGGAGTACGGTCCTACGAGCAGTACTTC. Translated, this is CASSPPLAGVRSYEQYF.